This record concerns one T cell receptor beta chain sequence. The antigen is unknown. This specimen belongs to a study of OX40 agonist ivuxolimab in advanced cancers. Profiled with immunoSEQ multiplex PCR; TCRdb holds only in-frame clones, not every one. The sample yields more than 60,000 clones, around 90% seen once. CDR3 length: 14 amino acids. Per germline, CDR1 MNHEY and CDR2 SVGAGI. The V end was cut by 5 bases, the J end by 3 bases, with 11 bases between. It was autoimmune disease history or systemic immunosuppression that excluded patients. Overall study findings and caveats: On average, CD8+ T cells showed a greater number of expanded clones than CD4+. At doses 0.1 to 3.0 mg/kg, CD4+ and CD8+ clones expanded.

V and J are TRBV6-5 and TRBJ2-1; D call uncertain. The TCR sequence derives from an adult with an advanced solid tumor such as melanoma, head and neck, liver or kidney cancer. The sequencing used CD4+ or CD8+ T cells sorted from blood, collected in a trial of the OX40 agonist ivuxolimab. This chain's CDR3 is CASSLGTSYNEQFF. CDR3 DNA sequence: TGTGCCAGCAGTCTTGGAACCAGCTACAATGAGCAGTTCTTC.